Following are 3 T cell receptor beta chains from one sample sequenced in a study of identical twins. Via MiXCR, TCRdb re-called the 5' RACE reads, giving one row per CDR3 protein. The repertoire holds roughly 720,000 distinct CDR3 sequences, around a sixth seen once, with around 13% in the top ten. The sample was also reused in another study, on T cells expressing NK-cell markers.

The sequenced material came from PBMCs. The receptors derive from a woman under 30 in good health.

This clonotype was detected a few times. The chain recombines TRBV9 with TRBJ1-1, with D maybe TRBD1 (5 bases). Germline CDR1 and CDR2: SGDLS and YYNGEE. The CDR3 contains 14 residues. The V end was cut by 0 bases, the J end by 1 base, with 7 bases between. As DNA, the CDR3 is TGTGCCAGCAGCGTAGCCACAGGGAACACTGAAGCTTTCTTT. Amino acids: CASSVATGNTEAFF.

The chain links TRBV7-2 to TRBJ1-6, with D hard to call. Trimming removed 1 base from V and 8 bases from J, with 12 bases in between. The CDR3 length is 15 residues. CDR1 is SGHTA, CDR2 FQGNSA, per germline. The CDR3 loop is CASSLGHSLYSPLHF. The CDR3 bases are TGTGCCAGCAGCTTAGGTCACAGCCTCTATTCACCCCTCCACTTT.

The chain is built from TRBV20-1 and TRBJ2-1; a possible D gene is TRBD1 (5 bases). The length of the CDR3 is 18 residues. Trimming stripped 1 base from V and 0 bases from J, with 19 bases between. Germline V gene data show CDR1 as DFQATT and CDR2 as SNEGSKA (reference sequence). The CDR3 reads CSARVPQRGASSYNEQFF. The DNA for the CDR3 is TGCAGTGCTAGAGTTCCTCAACGTGGGGCTAGCTCCTACAATGAGCAGTTCTTC.